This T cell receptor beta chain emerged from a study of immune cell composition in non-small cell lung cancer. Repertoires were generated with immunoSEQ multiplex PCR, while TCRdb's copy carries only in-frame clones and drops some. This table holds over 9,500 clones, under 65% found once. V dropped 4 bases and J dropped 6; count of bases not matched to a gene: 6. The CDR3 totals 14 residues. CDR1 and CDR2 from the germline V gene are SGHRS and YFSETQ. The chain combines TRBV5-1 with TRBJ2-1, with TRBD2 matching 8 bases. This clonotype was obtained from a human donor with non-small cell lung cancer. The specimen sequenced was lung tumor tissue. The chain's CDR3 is CASSTHRGGNEQFF. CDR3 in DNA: TGCGCCAGCAGCACACATCGGGGGGGCAATGAGCAGTTCTTC.